This paragraph covers one T cell receptor beta chain sequence. Clones were read by immunoSEQ multiplex PCR, and TCRdb kept only the in-frame ones, dropping some. The data show 30,000 or so clones, 85% to 90% seen once. The data belong to a study of T cell changes during pregnancy in multiple sclerosis. The CDR3 is 12 amino acids. V lost 2 bases and J 6 bases, leaving 8 bases between the germline ends. Germline values: CDR1 SGHTA, CDR2 FQGNSA. The genes are TRBV7-2 and TRBJ2-7; D not resolved. The TCR comes from a female donor with multiple sclerosis, enrolled in a pregnancy study. This specimen consisted of CD4+ T cells from peripheral blood mononuclear cells, obtained in the second trimester of pregnancy. The CDR3 reads CASSLQFSEQYF. CDR3 nucleotides: TGTGCCAGCAGCTTACAGTTTTCCGAGCAGTACTTC. Using reference TRBV7-2 and TRBJ2-7 for the parts outside the CDR3, the full variable domain is GAGVSQSPSNKVTEKGKDVELRCDPISGHTALYWYRQSLGQGLEFLIYFQGNSAPDKSGLPSDRFSAERTGGSVSTLTIQRTQQEDSAVYLCASSLQFSEQYFGPGTRLTVT.